The TCR beta chain described here comes from a study of T cell responses to AZD1222 COVID-19 vaccine. Findings of the study overall: Donors in the cohort were predominantly white British and more often female, and clonal diversity was possibly underestimated. The number of AZD1222 recipients seropositive at baseline was only six. Vaccination with two AZD1222 doses was followed by a rise in Spike-specific TCR breadth and depth.

CDR1 LNHDA and CDR2 SQIVND come from the germline V gene (reference sequence). V lost 6 bases and J lost 3; bases outside the gene matches: 9. The CDR3 is made up of 15 amino acids. Repertoires were generated with immunoSEQ multiplex PCR, while TCRdb's copy carries only in-frame clones and drops some. Of approximately 92,000 clones in the sample, around 90% were seen once. Turning to this clone: Its antigen remains unknown.

Sequencing was performed on peripheral blood, taken on day 0 of AZD1222 vaccination. The receptor was isolated from an adult in good health. The V gene is TRBV19, the J gene TRBJ1-1, with 8 bases matching TRBD1. The CDR3 DNA sequence: TGTGCCAGTAGCCCAGGACAGGGCAAATACACTGAAGCTTTCTTT. Its protein product is CASSPGQGKYTEAFF.